The text below deals with one TCR beta chain. This record belongs to a study of identical twins. TCRdb ran MiXCR on the 5' RACE reads and lists one entry per CDR3 protein. Here the sample spans hundreds of thousands of distinct CDR3 sequences, approximately 25% being singletons. The data also belong to a second study, concerning T cells expressing NK-cell markers.

The sequenced sample was CD4+ T cells sorted from blood. This TCR came from a woman between 18 and 30 years old in good health.

The CDR3 bases are TGTGCCAGCAGCCGGACAGCCATCAATCAGCCCCAGCATTTT. Translating gives CASSRTAINQPQHF. The chain has TRBV6-2 or TRBV6-3 and TRBJ1-5; a possible D gene is TRBD1 (6 bases). CDR1 is MNHEY, CDR2 SVGEGT, per germline. This CDR3 has 14 residues. Trimming left V 6 bases short and J 3 bases short, with 12 bases between.